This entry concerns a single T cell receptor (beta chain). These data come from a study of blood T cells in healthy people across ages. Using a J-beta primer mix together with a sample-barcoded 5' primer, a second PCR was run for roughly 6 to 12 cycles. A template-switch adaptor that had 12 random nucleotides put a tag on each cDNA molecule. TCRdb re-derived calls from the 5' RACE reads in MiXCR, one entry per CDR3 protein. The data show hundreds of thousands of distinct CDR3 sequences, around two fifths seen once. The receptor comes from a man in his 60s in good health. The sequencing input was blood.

In DNA, the CDR3 is TGTGCCAGCAGTTTAGTTGACCTAGGGGGGATCCGAGAGACCCAGTACTTC. It translates to CASSLVDLGGIRETQYF. The rearrangement uses TRBV28 and TRBJ2-5; either TRBD1 or TRBD2 may supply D (6 bases each). This CDR3 has 17 residues. Germline CDR1 reads MDHEN; CDR2 reads SYDVKM. V was clipped by 2 bases and J by 4 bases, with 20 bases between them.